Listed below are T cell receptor beta chains from one sample, sequenced in a study of T cell responses to AZD1222 COVID-19 vaccine. Libraries were prepared by immunoSEQ multiplex PCR; TCRdb keeps only in-frame clonotypes and omits some of them. The table shows about 93,000 clones, with 65% to 90% occurring only once. This specimen consisted of peripheral blood, obtained on day 0 of AZD1222 vaccination. The source of these receptors is an adult in good health. Each CDR3 is given with its conserved first and last residue. Fields, in order: V gene, clone size, D gene, J gene, CDR3 DNA, CDR3 protein. A D gene is named only where the DNA matches it firmly. A clone size is listed for some rows: how often the clone was seen (once, few, many), or a class if it is expanded.

>TRBV11-3|-|-|TRBJ1-1
TGTGCCAGCAGCTTAGGTCTGAACACTGAAGCTTTCTTT
CASSLGLNTEAFF
>TRBV19|-|-|TRBJ2-6
TGTGCCAGTAGTATGGGATCCTCTGGGGCCAACGTCCTGACTTTC
CASSMGSSGANVLTF
>TRBV7-2|-|TRBD1|TRBJ2-3
TGTGCCAGCAGCTTGCAGGACAGGACCACAGATACGCAGTATTTT
CASSLQDRTTDTQYF
>TRBV28|-|-|TRBJ1-5
TGTGCCAGCAGTTTAGGACACTCGGTGCCCCAGCATTTT
CASSLGHSVPQHF
>TRBV19|-|TRBD1|TRBJ1-2
TGTGCCAGTAGTCTCCGTGGACAGGGCGGCGGCTACACCTTC
CASSLRGQGGGYTF
>TRBV11-2|once|-|TRBJ2-1
TGTGCCAGCAGCGTCCGGGGGTCGGGCCAATACAATGAGCAGTTCTTC
CASSVRGSGQYNEQFF
>TRBV3-1/TRBV3-2|-|-|TRBJ1-2
TGTGCCAGCAGCCAAGGCAGCTCAATAGCTAACTATGGCTACACCTTC
CASSQGSSIANYGYTF
>TRBV6-5|-|TRBD1|TRBJ2-7
TGTGCCAGCGGAAGGACAGGGAGTGCCTACGAGCAGTACTTC
CASGRTGSAYEQYF
>TRBV7-2|-|-|TRBJ2-6
TGTGCCAGCAGCTCCCGTCTCGCTGGGGCCAACGTCCTGACTTTC
CASSSRLAGANVLTF
>TRBV13|-|TRBD1|TRBJ1-5
TGTGCCAGCAGCTTAGGGGGACAGGGACCGCAAGATCAGCCCCAGCATTTT
CASSLGGQGPQDQPQHF
>TRBV7-6|-|-|TRBJ2-7
TGTGCCAGCAGCACTAACGTTCCAGGGGCCTCTGAGCAGTACTTC
CASSTNVPGASEQYF
>TRBV7-9|-|TRBD1|TRBJ2-5
TGTGCCAGCAGCGAAGCAGGGGGCCTGGAGACCCAGTACTTC
CASSEAGGLETQYF
>TRBV5-1|-|-|TRBJ2-3
TGCGCCAGCAGCCCCCGGGCCACGCCGGGCACAGATACGCAGTATTTT
CASSPRATPGTDTQYF
>TRBV10-3|-|-|TRBJ1-1
TGTGCCATGGGGGGGGCCAAGTTGACTGAAGCTTTCTTT
CAMGGAKLTEAFF
>TRBV27|-|-|TRBJ1-2
TGTGCCAGCAGTTTAGCGGGGGCCTATGGCTACACCTTC
CASSLAGAYGYTF
>TRBV7-2|-|-|TRBJ2-6
TGTGCCAGCAGTTCAGGTGGGGCCAACGTCCTGACTTTC
CASSSGGANVLTF
>TRBV5-6|once|-|TRBJ1-2
TGTGCCAGCAGCCCCGCCTCTAACTATGGCTACACCTTC
CASSPASNYGYTF
>TRBV7-2|few|-|TRBJ1-3
TGTGCCAGCAGCTTAGGTCACGGAGCTGGCTCTGGAAACACCATATATTTT
CASSLGHGAGSGNTIYF
>TRBV6-5|-|TRBD2|TRBJ2-3
TGTGCCAGCAGTTACGAGGGACCTGCTGGGGGGGCGCAGTATTTT
CASSYEGPAGGAQYF
>TRBV4-1|few|TRBD2|TRBJ2-3
TGCGCCAGCAGCCGAAAAGTTGGGACTAGCGGGGGCACAGATACGCAGTATTTT
CASSRKVGTSGGTDTQYF
>TRBV7-2|-|-|TRBJ1-5
TGTGCCAGCAGGGACCGGGAGTATCAGCCCCAGCATTTT
CASRDREYQPQHF
>TRBV11-2|-|-|TRBJ2-7
TGTGCCAGCAGCTTAGTTTTGGCAGCCACTATGACCTACGAGCAGTACTTC
CASSLVLAATMTYEQYF
>TRBV21-1|-|-|TRBJ2-7
TGTGCCAGCACCTCCTTAGCGGGAGTGATCTACGAGCAGTACTTC
CASTSLAGVIYEQYF
>TRBV28|-|-|TRBJ1-3
TGTGCCAGCAGTGGACAGTTCTTCTCTGGAAACACCATATATTTT
CASSGQFFSGNTIYF
>TRBV4-1|-|TRBD1|TRBJ2-7
TGCGCCAGCAGCCAAGAGGGCAACAGGGGGGTCGAGCAGTACTTC
CASSQEGNRGVEQYF
>TRBV3-1/TRBV3-2|-|TRBD1|TRBJ2-2
TGTGCCAGCAGCCAATTGCCTCCGGGGACAGCCCTTGGCACCGGGGAGCTGTTTTTT
CASSQLPPGTALGTGELFF
>TRBV18|few|-|TRBJ1-1
TGTGCCAGCTCACCACCGGGGTCACGGAATTTGAACACTGAAGCTTTCTTT
CASSPPGSRNLNTEAFF
>TRBV21-1|-|-|TRBJ2-7
TGTGCCAGCAGCTTTCCGGCCAGGGCCCCCGATTACGAGCAGTACTTC
CASSFPARAPDYEQYF
>TRBV5-5|-|-|TRBJ1-1
TGTGCCAGCAGCTTGGGGACAAGGGGCTTGGTGAACACTGAAGCTTTCTTT
CASSLGTRGLVNTEAFF
>TRBV2|-|-|TRBJ1-5
TGTGCCAGCAGTGCAGGCGGCCCCCAGCATTTT
CASSAGGPQHF
>TRBV7-3|-|-|TRBJ1-2
TGTGCCAGCAGCTTAGGGGACGGTTATGGCTACACCTTC
CASSLGDGYGYTF
>TRBV28|-|-|TRBJ1-1
TGTGCCAGCAGTTTATTCCCACTAGGTCGGGGAGCTTTCTTT
CASSLFPLGRGAFF
>TRBV10-1|-|-|TRBJ2-5
TGCGCCAGCAGTGACGTACGCAGGGGCACGGGAGAGACCCAGTACTTC
CASSDVRRGTGETQYF
>TRBV15|-|-|TRBJ1-5
TGTGCCACCAGCAAGGGGGGAAGCAATCAGCCCCAGCATTTT
CATSKGGSNQPQHF
>TRBV28|-|-|TRBJ1-6
TGTGCCAGCAGTACCGCGGCGGGGAATTCACCCCTCCACTTT
CASSTAAGNSPLHF
>TRBV3-1/TRBV3-2|-|-|TRBJ2-2
TGTGCCAGCAGCCAAGAGGCAGGGGCGAACACCGGGGAGCTGTTTTTT
CASSQEAGANTGELFF
>TRBV7-7|-|-|TRBJ2-3
TGTGCCAGCAGCTTAGGAAGCGGGCCCACAGATACGCAGTATTTT
CASSLGSGPTDTQYF
>TRBV2|-|TRBD1|TRBJ2-5
TGTGCCAGCACGTGGAAGAGGGCAGGGGGCCATGAGACCCAGTACTTC
CASTWKRAGGHETQYF
>TRBV7-6|few|-|TRBJ1-6
TGTGCCAGCAGCGCGGACCCCGACAGAAATTCACCCCTCCACTTT
CASSADPDRNSPLHF
>TRBV7-8|-|TRBD2|TRBJ2-7
TGTGCCAGCAGACAGCGGACTAGCTCCTACGAGCAGTACTTC
CASRQRTSSYEQYF
>TRBV5-1|-|-|TRBJ2-3
TGCGCCAGCAGCTTGGTCGGGACGGACAGCACAGATACGCAGTATTTT
CASSLVGTDSTDTQYF
>TRBV7-9|once|TRBD2|TRBJ2-3
TGTGCCAGCAGCTTAGGGGCGGGAGGGCCAAGTACAGATACGCAGTATTTT
CASSLGAGGPSTDTQYF
>TRBV11-2|few|TRBD1|TRBJ1-2
TGTGCCAGCAGCTTAGCTGTTTTCGGACAGGGGGGATATGGCTACACCTTC
CASSLAVFGQGGYGYTF
>TRBV7-3|once|TRBD1|TRBJ2-1
TGTGCCAGCAGCTTAACGGGACAGGGGGCGCTGATGGAGAAAAATGAGCAGTTCTTC
CASSLTGQGALMEKNEQFF
>TRBV28|-|TRBD1|TRBJ2-7
TGTGCCAGTAATCAGGGGGCGAGATCCTACGAGCAGTACTTC
CASNQGARSYEQYF